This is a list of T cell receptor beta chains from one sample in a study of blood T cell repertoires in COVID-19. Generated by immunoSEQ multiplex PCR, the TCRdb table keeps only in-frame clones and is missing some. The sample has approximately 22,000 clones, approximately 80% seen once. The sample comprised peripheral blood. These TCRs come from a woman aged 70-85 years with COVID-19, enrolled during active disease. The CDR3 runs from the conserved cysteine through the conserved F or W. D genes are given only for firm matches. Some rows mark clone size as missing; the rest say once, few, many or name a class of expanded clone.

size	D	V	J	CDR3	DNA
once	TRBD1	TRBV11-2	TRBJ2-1	CASSLPGQGKNEQFF	TGTGCCAGCAGCTTACCGGGACAGGGGAAGAATGAGCAGTTCTTC
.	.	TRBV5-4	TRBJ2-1	CASSPRTDNEQFF	TGTGCCAGCAGCCCACGGACAGACAATGAGCAGTTCTTC
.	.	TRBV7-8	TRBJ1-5	CASSSTRVQQPQHF	TGTGCCAGCAGCTCGACCAGGGTGCAGCAGCCCCAGCATTTT
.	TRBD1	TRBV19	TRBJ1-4	CASSGTGRATNEKLFF	TGTGCCAGTAGTGGGACAGGGCGAGCAACTAATGAAAAACTGTTTTTT
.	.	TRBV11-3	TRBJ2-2	CASSFSSAGAGELFF	TGTGCCAGCAGCTTTTCGTCGGCAGGGGCCGGGGAGCTGTTTTTT
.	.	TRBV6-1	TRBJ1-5	CASSEPVGGVDNQPQHF	TGTGCCAGCAGTGAACCCGTGGGAGGGGTGGACAATCAGCCCCAGCATTTT
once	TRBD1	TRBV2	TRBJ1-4	CASSDRGSNEKLFF	TGTGCCAGCAGCGACAGGGGATCTAATGAAAAACTGTTTTTT
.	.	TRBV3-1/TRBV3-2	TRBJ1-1	CASSPTGNTEAFF	TGTGCCAGCAGCCCGACAGGGAACACTGAAGCTTTCTTT
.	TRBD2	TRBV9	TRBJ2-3	CASSVDDSGGTDTQYF	TGTGCCAGCAGCGTAGACGATAGCGGGGGCACAGATACGCAGTATTTT
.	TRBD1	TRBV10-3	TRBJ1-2	CAIRPAGTGFRGYTF	TGTGCCATCAGACCGGCCGGGACAGGGTTTCGAGGCTACACCTTC
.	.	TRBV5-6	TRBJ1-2	CASSPTVGGAYGYTF	TGTGCCAGCAGCCCAACAGTGGGGGGGGCCTATGGCTACACCTTC
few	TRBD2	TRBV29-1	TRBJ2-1	CSGVGALAGAYNEQFF	TGCAGCGGAGTAGGGGCTCTGGCGGGGGCCTACAATGAGCAGTTCTTC
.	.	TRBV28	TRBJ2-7	CASSLFNYEQYF	TGTGCCAGCAGTTTGTTTAACTACGAGCAGTACTTC
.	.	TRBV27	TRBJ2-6	CASSSIVTGMRANVLTF	TGTGCCAGCAGTTCGATCGTCACAGGGATGAGGGCCAACGTCCTGACTTTC
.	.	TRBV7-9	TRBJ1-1	CASSQAGLNTEAFF	TGTGCCAGCAGCCAAGCGGGATTGAACACTGAAGCTTTCTTT
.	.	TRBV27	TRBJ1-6	CASSLWAAKDQPPYSPLHF	TGTGCCAGCAGTTTATGGGCAGCTAAAGATCAGCCCCCCTATTCACCCCTCCACTTT
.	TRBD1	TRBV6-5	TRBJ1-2	CASSSPRTGYMYGYTF	TGTGCCAGCAGTTCGCCTAGGACAGGTTATATGTATGGCTACACCTTC
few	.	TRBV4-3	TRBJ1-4	CASSQSAQNNEKLFF	TGCGCCAGCAGCCAATCAGCACAGAATAATGAAAAACTGTTTTTT
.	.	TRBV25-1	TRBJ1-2	CASNPGHGGYTF	TGTGCCAGCAACCCGGGACATGGAGGCTACACCTTC
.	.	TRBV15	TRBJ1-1	CATSRERGSGTEAFF	TGTGCCACCAGCAGAGAACGAGGTTCCGGCACTGAAGCTTTCTTT
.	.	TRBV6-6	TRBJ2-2	CASSTLAENTGELFF	TGTGCCAGCAGTACTTTAGCGGAGAACACCGGGGAGCTGTTTTTT
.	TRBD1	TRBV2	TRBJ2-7	CASSVHGQGSYEQYF	TGTGCCAGCAGTGTGCACGGACAGGGTAGCTACGAGCAGTACTTC
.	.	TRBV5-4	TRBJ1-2	CASSSSGGRDYGYTF	TGTGCCAGCAGCTCATCGGGGGGCCGGGACTATGGCTACACCTTC
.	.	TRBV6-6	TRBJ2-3	CASSYSSGRGDTQYF	TGTGCCAGCAGTTACTCGAGTGGGAGGGGGGATACGCAGTATTTT
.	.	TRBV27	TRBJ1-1	CASRLQGGDTEAFF	TGTGCCAGCAGGCTACAGGGAGGGGACACTGAAGCTTTCTTT
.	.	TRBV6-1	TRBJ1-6	CASSVIQGAYNSPLHF	TGTGCCAGCAGTGTCATACAGGGAGCCTATAATTCACCCCTCCACTTT
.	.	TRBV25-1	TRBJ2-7	CASSASGKRRYEQYF	TGTGCCAGCAGTGCCTCAGGGAAAAGAAGGTACGAGCAGTACTTC
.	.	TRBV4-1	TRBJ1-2	CASSQDSATNYGYTF	TGCGCCAGCAGCCAAGATTCCGCGACTAACTATGGCTACACCTTC
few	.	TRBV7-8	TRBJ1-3	CASSLLGNTIYF	TGTGCCAGCAGCTTACTGGGAAACACCATATATTTT
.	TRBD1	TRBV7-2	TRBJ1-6	CASSLTGVSPLHF	TGTGCCAGCAGCTTAACAGGGGTTTCACCCCTCCACTTT
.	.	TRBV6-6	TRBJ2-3	CASRFGQSFTDTQYF	TGTGCCAGCAGATTTGGACAGTCCTTCACAGATACGCAGTATTTT
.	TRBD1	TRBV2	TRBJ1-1	CASRAQGRSGTEAFF	TGTGCCAGCAGGGCACAGGGGCGGAGTGGGACTGAAGCTTTCTTT
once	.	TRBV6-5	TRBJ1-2	CASSSGERYYGYTF	TGTGCCAGCAGCTCGGGAGAGCGATATTATGGCTACACCTTC
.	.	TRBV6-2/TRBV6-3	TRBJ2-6	CASSYSDRWWVLTF	TGTGCCAGCAGTTACTCGGACAGATGGTGGGTCCTGACTTTC
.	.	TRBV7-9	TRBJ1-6	CASSRGGDNSPLHF	TGTGCCAGCAGCCGCGGGGGAGATAATTCACCCCTCCACTTT